A selection of T cell receptor beta chains follows, all from one sample in a study of blood T cell repertoires in COVID-19. Profiling relied on immunoSEQ multiplex PCR, and the TCRdb table lists in-frame clones only, not all of them. The sample yields about 310,000 clones, around 87% seen once. Specimen: peripheral blood. These receptor sequences come from a man aged 50-60 years with active or convalescent COVID-19. The CDR3 runs from the conserved cysteine through the conserved F or W. The order of the fields is CDR3 protein, CDR3 DNA, J gene, D gene, V gene, clone size. The D gene is left open where the match is weak. A clone size is listed for some rows: how often the clone was seen (once, few, many), or a class if it is expanded.

CDR3 protein: CASSLVRQSNEKLFF
CDR3 DNA: TGCGCCAGCAGCTTGGTCCGACAGTCTAATGAAAAACTGTTTTTT
J gene: TRBJ1-4
D gene: NA
V gene: TRBV5-1
clone size: NA

CDR3 protein: CASSITSGPYSYNEQFF
CDR3 DNA: TGCGCCAGCAGCATAACTAGTGGACCTTACTCCTACAATGAGCAGTTCTTC
J gene: TRBJ2-1
D gene: NA
V gene: TRBV5-1
clone size: NA

CDR3 protein: CASSERPGVGNTEAFF
CDR3 DNA: TGCGCCAGCAGTGAGAGGCCGGGGGTGGGAAACACTGAAGCTTTCTTT
J gene: TRBJ1-1
D gene: NA
V gene: TRBV10-2
clone size: NA

CDR3 protein: CASNQGGYEQYF
CDR3 DNA: TGTGCCAGCAACCAAGGGGGTTACGAGCAGTACTTC
J gene: TRBJ2-7
D gene: NA
V gene: TRBV12-3/TRBV12-4
clone size: few

CDR3 protein: CASSQATSPPYEQYF
CDR3 DNA: TGTGCCAGCAGCCAAGCGACTAGTCCTCCGTACGAGCAGTACTTC
J gene: TRBJ2-7
D gene: NA
V gene: TRBV14
clone size: NA

CDR3 protein: CASSPGRTNTDTQYF
CDR3 DNA: TGTGCCAGCAGCCCCGGCCGGACTAACACAGATACGCAGTATTTT
J gene: TRBJ2-3
D gene: NA
V gene: TRBV11-2
clone size: few

CDR3 protein: CASSLRPGLAGAGEQFF
CDR3 DNA: TGTGCCAGCAGTTTACGTCCGGGACTAGCGGGAGCCGGTGAGCAGTTCTTC
J gene: TRBJ2-1
D gene: TRBD2
V gene: TRBV28
clone size: NA

CDR3 protein: CASTPGLAGGLGQETQYF
CDR3 DNA: TGTGCCAGTACCCCGGGACTAGCGGGGGGGCTGGGGCAAGAGACCCAGTACTTC
J gene: TRBJ2-5
D gene: TRBD2
V gene: TRBV19
clone size: NA

CDR3 protein: CASRTTEETQYF
CDR3 DNA: TGTGCCAGCAGAACGACAGAGGAGACCCAGTACTTC
J gene: TRBJ2-5
D gene: NA
V gene: TRBV7-2
clone size: NA

CDR3 protein: CASSETGEREKLFF
CDR3 DNA: TGCGCCAGCAGTGAGACAGGGGAGCGGGAAAAACTGTTTTTT
J gene: TRBJ1-4
D gene: TRBD1
V gene: TRBV10-2
clone size: NA

CDR3 protein: CASSLGAQGFGKLFF
CDR3 DNA: TGTGCCAGCAGTTTAGGTGCACAGGGCTTCGGTAAACTGTTTTTT
J gene: TRBJ1-4
D gene: NA
V gene: TRBV28
clone size: NA

CDR3 protein: CASSPGYGNQPQHF
CDR3 DNA: TGTGCCAGCAGTCCAGGGTACGGGAATCAGCCCCAGCATTTT
J gene: TRBJ1-5
D gene: NA
V gene: TRBV6-5
clone size: NA

CDR3 protein: CAINAGEGYEQYF
CDR3 DNA: TGTGCCATTAATGCAGGGGAGGGCTACGAGCAGTACTTC
J gene: TRBJ2-7
D gene: NA
V gene: TRBV10-3
clone size: NA

CDR3 protein: CASSQPDRGYGYTF
CDR3 DNA: TGTGCCAGCAGCCAACCGGACAGGGGCTATGGCTACACCTTC
J gene: TRBJ1-2
D gene: TRBD1
V gene: TRBV11-2
clone size: NA

CDR3 protein: CASRQGRGIVYGYTF
CDR3 DNA: TGTGCCAGCAGGCAGGGGCGAGGAATCGTCTATGGCTACACCTTC
J gene: TRBJ1-2
D gene: NA
V gene: TRBV2
clone size: NA

CDR3 protein: CSVVPEGSAGVDEQFF
CDR3 DNA: TGCAGCGTTGTCCCCGAGGGTTCCGCGGGGGTCGATGAGCAGTTCTTC
J gene: TRBJ2-1
D gene: TRBD2
V gene: TRBV29-1
clone size: NA

CDR3 protein: CASSPGPYEQYF
CDR3 DNA: TGTGCCAGCAGTCCAGGCCCCTACGAGCAGTACTTC
J gene: TRBJ2-7
D gene: NA
V gene: TRBV14
clone size: NA

CDR3 protein: CAWSGGNRGPGAFF
CDR3 DNA: TGTGCCTGGAGCGGGGGGAACAGAGGACCTGGGGCTTTCTTT
J gene: TRBJ1-1
D gene: NA
V gene: TRBV30
clone size: NA

CDR3 protein: CASRRQGPNYGYTF
CDR3 DNA: TGTGCCAGCAGGAGACAGGGACCGAACTATGGCTACACCTTC
J gene: TRBJ1-2
D gene: TRBD1
V gene: TRBV6-5
clone size: NA

CDR3 protein: CASSFLGAEAFF
CDR3 DNA: TGTGCCAGCAGTTTCCTGGGCGCTGAAGCTTTCTTT
J gene: TRBJ1-1
D gene: NA
V gene: TRBV12-3/TRBV12-4
clone size: NA

CDR3 protein: CASSPRDTEAFF
CDR3 DNA: TGTGCCAGCAGTCCGAGGGACACTGAAGCTTTCTTT
J gene: TRBJ1-1
D gene: NA
V gene: TRBV6-5
clone size: NA

CDR3 protein: CASSLGAGGYNEQFF
CDR3 DNA: TGCGCCAGCAGCTTAGGAGCGGGGGGTTACAATGAGCAGTTCTTC
J gene: TRBJ2-1
D gene: TRBD2
V gene: TRBV5-1
clone size: NA

CDR3 protein: CASSLEGAGTEAFF
CDR3 DNA: TGTGCCAGCAGCTTGGAGGGGGCGGGAACTGAAGCTTTCTTT
J gene: TRBJ1-1
D gene: TRBD1
V gene: TRBV5-8
clone size: few

CDR3 protein: CASNVQGASEKLFF
CDR3 DNA: TGTGCCAGCAACGTCCAGGGGGCAAGTGAAAAACTGTTTTTT
J gene: TRBJ1-4
D gene: TRBD1
V gene: TRBV7-9
clone size: once

CDR3 protein: CASSAGTGIHGYTF
CDR3 DNA: TGTGCCAGCAGCGCAGGGACAGGGATTCATGGCTACACCTTC
J gene: TRBJ1-2
D gene: TRBD1
V gene: TRBV9
clone size: NA

CDR3 protein: CASSEPDRAVGELFF
CDR3 DNA: TGTGCCAGCAGTGAACCGGACAGGGCAGTAGGGGAGCTGTTTTTT
J gene: TRBJ2-2
D gene: TRBD1
V gene: TRBV25-1
clone size: NA

CDR3 protein: CASSLGADRYNEQFF
CDR3 DNA: TGTGCCAGCAGTTTAGGGGCTGACAGATACAATGAGCAGTTCTTC
J gene: TRBJ2-1
D gene: NA
V gene: TRBV28
clone size: NA

CDR3 protein: CASTGTAYGYTF
CDR3 DNA: TGTGCCAGCACAGGGACAGCCTATGGCTACACCTTC
J gene: TRBJ1-2
D gene: TRBD1
V gene: TRBV28
clone size: NA

CDR3 protein: CASSLRGGSYNSPLHF
CDR3 DNA: TGTGCCAGCAGCTTGAGAGGGGGCTCCTATAATTCACCCCTCCACTTT
J gene: TRBJ1-6
D gene: NA
V gene: TRBV11-1
clone size: once

CDR3 protein: CASSRDRGIFYTF
CDR3 DNA: TGTGCCAGCAGCCGGGACAGGGGTATTTTCTACACCTTC
J gene: TRBJ1-2
D gene: TRBD1
V gene: TRBV7-2
clone size: NA

CDR3 protein: CASSFRTSPSYEQYF
CDR3 DNA: TGCGCCAGCAGCTTTAGGACTAGCCCAAGTTACGAGCAGTACTTC
J gene: TRBJ2-7
D gene: TRBD2
V gene: TRBV5-1
clone size: once

CDR3 protein: CASAIVGGDTEAFF
CDR3 DNA: TGTGCCAGCGCCATCGTCGGGGGGGACACTGAAGCTTTCTTT
J gene: TRBJ1-1
D gene: NA
V gene: TRBV2
clone size: NA

CDR3 protein: CASSQEQSGGYTF
CDR3 DNA: TGTGCCAGCAGCCAAGAACAGAGCGGTGGCTACACCTTC
J gene: TRBJ1-2
D gene: NA
V gene: TRBV4-2
clone size: NA

CDR3 protein: CASSLIHREFGSPLHF
CDR3 DNA: TGTGCCAGCAGCTTAATCCACCGGGAGTTTGGTTCACCCCTCCACTTT
J gene: TRBJ1-6
D gene: NA
V gene: TRBV7-3
clone size: NA

CDR3 protein: CASSPGQGNNSPLHF
CDR3 DNA: TGCGCCAGCAGCCCGGGACAGGGGAATAATTCACCCCTCCACTTT
J gene: TRBJ1-6
D gene: TRBD1
V gene: TRBV4-3
clone size: NA

CDR3 protein: CASKRGASTEAFF
CDR3 DNA: TGCGCCAGTAAGCGGGGGGCGAGCACTGAAGCTTTCTTT
J gene: TRBJ1-1
D gene: NA
V gene: TRBV4-1
clone size: NA

CDR3 protein: CATSSRGQNSPLHF
CDR3 DNA: TGTGCCACCAGCAGCAGGGGGCAAAATTCACCCCTCCACTTT
J gene: TRBJ1-6
D gene: TRBD1
V gene: TRBV15
clone size: once

CDR3 protein: CASSLNYRGAYGYTF
CDR3 DNA: TGCGCCAGCAGCTTGAATTACCGGGGTGCCTATGGCTACACCTTC
J gene: TRBJ1-2
D gene: NA
V gene: TRBV5-1
clone size: NA

CDR3 protein: CASSFQAALGYTF
CDR3 DNA: TGTGCCAGCAGCTTTCAAGCTGCTCTAGGCTACACCTTC
J gene: TRBJ1-2
D gene: NA
V gene: TRBV5-6
clone size: NA

CDR3 protein: CASSGGQDSYEQYF
CDR3 DNA: TGTGCCAGCAGTGGGGGACAGGACTCCTACGAGCAGTACTTC
J gene: TRBJ2-7
D gene: TRBD1
V gene: TRBV7-3
clone size: NA

CDR3 protein: CASSRTGEGGEKLFF
CDR3 DNA: TGCGCCAGCAGCCGCACAGGGGAAGGAGGAGAAAAACTGTTTTTT
J gene: TRBJ1-4
D gene: TRBD1
V gene: TRBV5-1
clone size: NA

CDR3 protein: CASSLPLGPHQPQHF
CDR3 DNA: TGTGCCAGCAGTTTGCCTTTGGGGCCCCATCAGCCCCAGCATTTT
J gene: TRBJ1-5
D gene: NA
V gene: TRBV28
clone size: NA

CDR3 protein: CASSLGGTGTLYGYTF
CDR3 DNA: TGTGCCAGCAGCTTAGGGGGGACAGGGACCCTCTATGGCTACACCTTC
J gene: TRBJ1-2
D gene: TRBD1
V gene: TRBV7-2
clone size: NA

CDR3 protein: CASSSPRVPLNIQYF
CDR3 DNA: TGTGCCAGCAGTAGTCCGCGGGTACCCCTTAACATTCAGTACTTC
J gene: TRBJ2-4
D gene: NA
V gene: TRBV28
clone size: NA

CDR3 protein: CASSPPPGTGTQYF
CDR3 DNA: TGTGCCAGCTCACCCCCCCCGGGTACGGGGACCCAGTACTTC
J gene: TRBJ2-5
D gene: NA
V gene: TRBV18
clone size: NA

CDR3 protein: CASSYEGYSPLHF
CDR3 DNA: TGTGCCAGCAGCTACGAGGGTTATTCACCCCTCCACTTT
J gene: TRBJ1-6
D gene: NA
V gene: TRBV7-2
clone size: NA

CDR3 protein: CASSSPTALNTEAFF
CDR3 DNA: TGTGCCAGCAGCTCCCCGACAGCCTTGAACACTGAAGCTTTCTTT
J gene: TRBJ1-1
D gene: NA
V gene: TRBV7-9
clone size: NA

CDR3 protein: CATDRGTSYEQYF
CDR3 DNA: TGTGCCACGGACAGGGGAACATCCTACGAGCAGTACTTC
J gene: TRBJ2-7
D gene: TRBD1
V gene: TRBV28
clone size: NA

CDR3 protein: CASSSRTPQETQYF
CDR3 DNA: TGTGCCAGCAGTTCCAGGACACCCCAAGAGACCCAGTACTTC
J gene: TRBJ2-5
D gene: NA
V gene: TRBV6-5
clone size: NA

CDR3 protein: CASSYLGTSTDTQYF
CDR3 DNA: TGTGCCAGCAGTTACCTTGGGACTAGCACAGATACGCAGTATTTT
J gene: TRBJ2-3
D gene: NA
V gene: TRBV6-2/TRBV6-3
clone size: NA

CDR3 protein: CASSLGRSGYTDTQYF
CDR3 DNA: TGCGCCAGCAGCTTGGGTCGGTCAGGGTACACAGATACGCAGTATTTT
J gene: TRBJ2-3
D gene: NA
V gene: TRBV5-1
clone size: NA

CDR3 protein: CAGSLWDSSYNEQFF
CDR3 DNA: TGTGCCGGCAGCTTATGGGACAGCAGTTACAATGAGCAGTTCTTC
J gene: TRBJ2-1
D gene: TRBD1
V gene: TRBV7-3
clone size: once

CDR3 protein: CAWGTQGGTGELFF
CDR3 DNA: TGTGCCTGGGGCACACAGGGGGGGACCGGGGAGCTGTTTTTT
J gene: TRBJ2-2
D gene: NA
V gene: TRBV30
clone size: NA

CDR3 protein: CASSRGGQGYTGELFF
CDR3 DNA: TGTGCCAGCAGCCGTGGGGGACAGGGATACACCGGGGAGCTGTTTTTT
J gene: TRBJ2-2
D gene: TRBD1
V gene: TRBV27
clone size: NA

CDR3 protein: CASSQLSAAYYTF
CDR3 DNA: TGTGCCAGCAGCCAACTCTCAGCGGCTTACTACACCTTC
J gene: TRBJ1-2
D gene: NA
V gene: TRBV3-1/TRBV3-2
clone size: NA

CDR3 protein: CASSPGQVEGQPQHF
CDR3 DNA: TGTGCCAGTAGTCCCGGACAGGTTGAGGGTCAGCCCCAGCATTTT
J gene: TRBJ1-5
D gene: TRBD1
V gene: TRBV19
clone size: NA

CDR3 protein: CASSEQGKNTGELFF
CDR3 DNA: TGTGCCAGCAGTGAGCAGGGAAAGAACACCGGGGAGCTGTTTTTT
J gene: TRBJ2-2
D gene: NA
V gene: TRBV2
clone size: NA

CDR3 protein: CASRIRGGNTEAFF
CDR3 DNA: TGTGCCAGCAGGATTCGGGGAGGGAACACTGAAGCTTTCTTT
J gene: TRBJ1-1
D gene: NA
V gene: TRBV3-1/TRBV3-2
clone size: NA

CDR3 protein: CASSLGGPGEQFF
CDR3 DNA: TGTGCCAGCAGCCTAGGAGGGCCGGGTGAGCAGTTCTTC
J gene: TRBJ2-1
D gene: NA
V gene: TRBV5-4
clone size: once